The rows below give T cell receptor beta chains drawn from one sample of a study of a mutant IDH1 vaccine in newly diagnosed glioma. For these receptors, no antigen is known. Data came from immunoSEQ multiplex PCR; TCRdb stores just in-frame clones and leaves some out. Among some 47,000 clones listed, approximately 80% were seen once. The input for sequencing was PBMCs, taken from a glioma patient whose treatment included an IDH1 peptide vaccine. Receptor source: a woman between 40 and 55 years old with glioma. Some clones in this sample may be carry-over from other donors' samples. Each CDR3 is given with its conserved first and last residue. Each record gives: J gene, clone size, D gene, V gene, CDR3 DNA, CDR3 protein. A D gene is named only where the DNA matches it firmly. Rows may omit the clone size; those that give it use once, few, many or a size class.

j_call: TRBJ2-3; clone_size: once; d_call: NA; v_call: TRBV10-3; cdr3_nt: TGTGCCATCAGTGAAAGGGGCGGCACCCGAGGCACAGATACGCAGTATTTT; cdr3_aa: CAISERGGTRGTDTQYF
j_call: TRBJ2-2; clone_size: NA; d_call: NA; v_call: TRBV15; cdr3_nt: TGTGCCACCAGCTTGGCAGGGGTCGGGGAGCTGTTTTTT; cdr3_aa: CATSLAGVGELFF
j_call: TRBJ1-5; clone_size: NA; d_call: NA; v_call: TRBV2; cdr3_nt: TGTGCCAGCAAGCACGACGGGGGCGGAAACAATCAGCCCCAGCATTTT; cdr3_aa: CASKHDGGGNNQPQHF
j_call: TRBJ1-2; clone_size: few; d_call: NA; v_call: TRBV7-2; cdr3_nt: TGTGCCAGCAGCCCCATTGGGGGCTATGGCTACACCTTC; cdr3_aa: CASSPIGGYGYTF
j_call: TRBJ1-1; clone_size: few; d_call: NA; v_call: TRBV6-6; cdr3_nt: TGTGCCAGCAGTTACTCGAATGGGGGGTTAGAAGCTTTCTTT; cdr3_aa: CASSYSNGGLEAFF
j_call: TRBJ1-1; clone_size: NA; d_call: TRBD1; v_call: TRBV29-1; cdr3_nt: TGCAGCGGGGAACAGGGGAGGGGTACTGAAGCTTTCTTT; cdr3_aa: CSGEQGRGTEAFF
j_call: TRBJ2-3; clone_size: few; d_call: NA; v_call: TRBV9; cdr3_nt: TGTGCCAGCAGCGGGCCACAACTATCAGATACGCAGTATTTT; cdr3_aa: CASSGPQLSDTQYF
j_call: TRBJ1-3; clone_size: NA; d_call: NA; v_call: TRBV27; cdr3_nt: TGTGCCAGCAGTTCGGCTCAGGGAAACACCATATATTTT; cdr3_aa: CASSSAQGNTIYF
j_call: TRBJ2-7; clone_size: NA; d_call: NA; v_call: TRBV6-1; cdr3_nt: TGTGCCAGCAGTGATAAGGACGGACCCTACGAGCAGTACTTC; cdr3_aa: CASSDKDGPYEQYF
j_call: TRBJ2-5; clone_size: NA; d_call: NA; v_call: TRBV5-4; cdr3_nt: TGTGCCAGCAGCTTGACCCCTGCGGAGACCCAGTACTTC; cdr3_aa: CASSLTPAETQYF
j_call: TRBJ1-3; clone_size: NA; d_call: NA; v_call: TRBV9; cdr3_nt: TGTGCCAGCAGCGCTAACAGGGGAAACACCATATATTTT; cdr3_aa: CASSANRGNTIYF
j_call: TRBJ1-4; clone_size: NA; d_call: NA; v_call: TRBV28; cdr3_nt: TGTGCCACCGCTCGGCGACGTGAAAAACTGTTTTTT; cdr3_aa: CATARRREKLFF
j_call: TRBJ1-1; clone_size: NA; d_call: NA; v_call: TRBV28; cdr3_nt: TGTGCCAGCAGTTTGGCGGGGGTTTTGGGCACTGAAGCTTTCTTT; cdr3_aa: CASSLAGVLGTEAFF
j_call: TRBJ1-5; clone_size: NA; d_call: NA; v_call: TRBV15; cdr3_nt: TGTGCCACCAGCAGAGATAAAGGGTTTTTGCAGCCCCAGCATTTT; cdr3_aa: CATSRDKGFLQPQHF
j_call: TRBJ2-2; clone_size: NA; d_call: NA; v_call: TRBV6-6; cdr3_nt: TGTGCCAGCAGAGAGGGGACTGTCGGGGAGCTGTTTTTT; cdr3_aa: CASREGTVGELFF
j_call: TRBJ2-7; clone_size: NA; d_call: NA; v_call: TRBV20-1; cdr3_nt: TGCAGTGTGGAACGGGCCCCCGAGCAGTACTTC; cdr3_aa: CSVERAPEQYF
j_call: TRBJ2-7; clone_size: NA; d_call: TRBD2; v_call: TRBV5-4; cdr3_nt: TGTGCCAGCAGCGCGGTGAGCGGGGGCTTCCACGAGCAGTACTTC; cdr3_aa: CASSAVSGGFHEQYF
j_call: TRBJ1-1; clone_size: medium-sized; d_call: TRBD1; v_call: TRBV4-2; cdr3_nt: TGTGCCAGCAGCCAACCGGGACAGGGATCCGTGGAAGCTTTCTTT; cdr3_aa: CASSQPGQGSVEAFF
j_call: TRBJ2-7; clone_size: NA; d_call: TRBD2; v_call: TRBV6-5; cdr3_nt: TGTGCCAGCCGCCCTTATGGCGGGAGCCGGTACGAGCAGTACTTC; cdr3_aa: CASRPYGGSRYEQYF
j_call: TRBJ2-2; clone_size: NA; d_call: NA; v_call: TRBV7-3; cdr3_nt: TGTGCCAGCAGCCCTGTCGGAGCCGGGGAGCTGTTTTTT; cdr3_aa: CASSPVGAGELFF
j_call: TRBJ2-1; clone_size: NA; d_call: TRBD2; v_call: TRBV9; cdr3_nt: TGTGCCAGCAGCCGTAGCGGGGTTGAAAATGAGCAGTTCTTC; cdr3_aa: CASSRSGVENEQFF
j_call: TRBJ1-2; clone_size: NA; d_call: NA; v_call: TRBV28; cdr3_nt: TGTGCCAGCAGTTCCCCCGGACAGCGCTACACCTTC; cdr3_aa: CASSSPGQRYTF
j_call: TRBJ2-3; clone_size: NA; d_call: NA; v_call: TRBV27; cdr3_nt: TGTGCCAGCAGTTTGGGGGCCCTGGCAGATACGCAGTATTTT; cdr3_aa: CASSLGALADTQYF